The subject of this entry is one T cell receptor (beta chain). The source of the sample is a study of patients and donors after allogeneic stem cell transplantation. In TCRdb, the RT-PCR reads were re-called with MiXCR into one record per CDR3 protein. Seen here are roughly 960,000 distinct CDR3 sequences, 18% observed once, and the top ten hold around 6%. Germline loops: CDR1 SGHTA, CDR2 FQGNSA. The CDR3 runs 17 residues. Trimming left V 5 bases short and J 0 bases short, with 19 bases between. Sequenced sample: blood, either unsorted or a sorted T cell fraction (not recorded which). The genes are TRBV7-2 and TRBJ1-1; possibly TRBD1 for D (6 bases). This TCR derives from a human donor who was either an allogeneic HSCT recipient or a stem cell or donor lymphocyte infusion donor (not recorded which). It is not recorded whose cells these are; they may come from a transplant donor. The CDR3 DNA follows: TGTGCCAGCAGCCTAATACCCCAGGGGTCCATGAACACTGAAGCTTTCTTT. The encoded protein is CASSLIPQGSMNTEAFF.